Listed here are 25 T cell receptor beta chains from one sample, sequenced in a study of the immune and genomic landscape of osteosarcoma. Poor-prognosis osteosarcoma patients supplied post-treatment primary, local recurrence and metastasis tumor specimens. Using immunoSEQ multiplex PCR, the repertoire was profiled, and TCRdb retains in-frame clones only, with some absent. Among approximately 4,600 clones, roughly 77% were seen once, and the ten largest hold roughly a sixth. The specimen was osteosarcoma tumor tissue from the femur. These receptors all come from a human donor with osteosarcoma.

For the CDR3, the DNA is TGTGCCAGTAGTATAGTTGACGGACGGCCGAACACTGAAGCTTTCTTT. Its translation: CASSIVDGRPNTEAFF. The rearrangement joins TRBV19 to TRBJ1-1; D uncertain. The CDR3 length is 16 residues. V lost 1 base and J lost 1, with 13 bases in between. Germline V gene data show CDR1 as LNHDA and CDR2 as SQIVND (reference sequence). The full variable domain, with the rest looked up from reference TRBV19 and TRBJ1-1, is DGGITQSPKYLFRKEGQNVTLSCEQNLNHDAMYWYRQDPGQGLRLIYYSQIVNDFQKGDIAEGYSVSREKKESFPLTVTSAQKNPTAFYLCASSIVDGRPNTEAFFGQGTRLTVV.

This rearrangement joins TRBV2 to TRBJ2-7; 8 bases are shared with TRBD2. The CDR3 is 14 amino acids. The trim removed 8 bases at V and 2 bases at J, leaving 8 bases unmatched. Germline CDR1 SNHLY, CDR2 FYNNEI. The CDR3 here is CASLWREATYEQYF. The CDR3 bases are TGTGCCAGCTTGTGGCGGGAGGCTACCTACGAGCAGTACTTC.

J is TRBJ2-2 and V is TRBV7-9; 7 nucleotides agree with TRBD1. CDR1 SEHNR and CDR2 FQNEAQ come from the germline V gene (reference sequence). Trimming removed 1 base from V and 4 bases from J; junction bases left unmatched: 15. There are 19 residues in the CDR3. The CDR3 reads CASSLEDRVTTGFTGELFF. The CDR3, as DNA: TGTGCCAGCAGCTTAGAAGACAGGGTCACCACGGGTTTCACCGGGGAGCTGTTTTTT.

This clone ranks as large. CDR3 residues: CASSELEGRETEAFF. CDR3 DNA sequence: TGCGCCAGCAGTGAGTTGGAGGGCAGGGAGACTGAAGCTTTCTTT. The chain employs TRBV10-2 and TRBJ1-1, with D possibly matching TRBD1 (5 bases). The V end lost 1 base, the J end lost 5 bases, and 14 bases lay between the germline ends. Germline V gives CDR1 WSHSY, CDR2 SAAADI. The CDR3 is made up of 15 amino acids.

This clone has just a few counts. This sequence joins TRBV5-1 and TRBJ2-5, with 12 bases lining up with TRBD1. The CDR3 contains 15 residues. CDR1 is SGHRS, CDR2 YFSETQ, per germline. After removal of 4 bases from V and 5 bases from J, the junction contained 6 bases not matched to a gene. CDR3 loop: CASSPGQGAWETQYF. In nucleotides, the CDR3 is TGCGCCAGCAGCCCGGGACAGGGGGCATGGGAGACCCAGTACTTC.

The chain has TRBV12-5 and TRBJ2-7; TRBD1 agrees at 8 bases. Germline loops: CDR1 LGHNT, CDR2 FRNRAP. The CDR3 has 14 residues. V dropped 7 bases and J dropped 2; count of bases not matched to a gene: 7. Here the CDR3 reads CASAYDRGPYEQYF. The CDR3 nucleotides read TGTGCTAGTGCCTACGACAGGGGACCCTACGAGCAGTACTTC.

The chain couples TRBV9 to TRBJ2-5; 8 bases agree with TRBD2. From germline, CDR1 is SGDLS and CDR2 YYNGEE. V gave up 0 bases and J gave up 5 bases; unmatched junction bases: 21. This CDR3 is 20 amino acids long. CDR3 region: CASSVAGDGVAGTERETQYF. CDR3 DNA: TGTGCCAGCAGCGTAGCTGGGGACGGAGTAGCGGGAACGGAGCGCGAGACCCAGTACTTC.

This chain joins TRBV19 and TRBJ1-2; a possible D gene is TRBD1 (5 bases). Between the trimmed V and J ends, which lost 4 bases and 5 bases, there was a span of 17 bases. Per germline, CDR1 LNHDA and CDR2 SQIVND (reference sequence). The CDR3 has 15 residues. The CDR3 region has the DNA TGTGCCAGTAGTACCGGGGGAGTCACTGCATATGGCTACACCTTC. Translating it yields CASSTGGVTAYGYTF.

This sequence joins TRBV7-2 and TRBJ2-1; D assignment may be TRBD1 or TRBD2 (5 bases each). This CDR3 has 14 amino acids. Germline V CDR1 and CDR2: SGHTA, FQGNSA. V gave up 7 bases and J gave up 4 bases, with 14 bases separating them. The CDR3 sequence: CASTRDAAYNEQFF. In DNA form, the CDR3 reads TGTGCCAGCACCCGGGACGCTGCGTACAATGAGCAGTTCTTC. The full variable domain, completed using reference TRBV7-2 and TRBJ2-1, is GAGVSQSPSNKVTEKGKDVELRCDPISGHTALYWYRQSLGQGLEFLIYFQGNSAPDKSGLPSDRFSAERTGGSVSTLTIQRTQQEDSAVYLCASTRDAAYNEQFFGPGTRLTVL.

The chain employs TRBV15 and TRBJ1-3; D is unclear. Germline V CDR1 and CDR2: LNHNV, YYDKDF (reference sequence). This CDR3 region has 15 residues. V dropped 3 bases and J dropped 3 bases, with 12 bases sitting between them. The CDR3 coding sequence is TGTGCCACCAGCAGTAAGTCGGCCCTTGGAAACACCATATATTTT. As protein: CATSSKSALGNTIYF.

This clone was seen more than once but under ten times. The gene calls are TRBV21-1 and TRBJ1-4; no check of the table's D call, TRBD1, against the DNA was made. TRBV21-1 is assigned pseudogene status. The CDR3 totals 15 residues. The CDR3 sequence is CASSKKEDSNEKLFF. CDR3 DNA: TGTGCCAGCAGCAAAAAAGAGGACAGTAATGAAAAACTGTTTTTT.

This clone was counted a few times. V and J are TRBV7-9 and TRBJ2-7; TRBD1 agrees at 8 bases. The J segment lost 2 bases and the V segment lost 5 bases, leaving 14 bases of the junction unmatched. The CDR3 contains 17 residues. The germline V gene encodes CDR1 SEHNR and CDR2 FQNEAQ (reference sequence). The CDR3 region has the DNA TGTGCCAGCAGCCCCATCCGCGGACAGGGCCATGCCTACGAGCAGTACTTC. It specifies CASSPIRGQGHAYEQYF.

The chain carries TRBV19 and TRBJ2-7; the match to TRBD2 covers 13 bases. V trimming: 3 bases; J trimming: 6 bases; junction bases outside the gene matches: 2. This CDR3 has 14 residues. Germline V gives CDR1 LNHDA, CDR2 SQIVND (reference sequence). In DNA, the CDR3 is TGTGCCAGTAGTATGAGGACTAGCGGGAGCGAGCAGTACTTC. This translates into CASSMRTSGSEQYF.

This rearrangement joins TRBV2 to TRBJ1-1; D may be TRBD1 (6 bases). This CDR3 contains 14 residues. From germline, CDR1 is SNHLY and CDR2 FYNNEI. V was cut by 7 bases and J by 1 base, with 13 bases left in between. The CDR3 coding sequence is TGTGCCAGCAATGCAGAGACAGGGAACACTGAAGCTTTCTTT. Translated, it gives CASNAETGNTEAFF.

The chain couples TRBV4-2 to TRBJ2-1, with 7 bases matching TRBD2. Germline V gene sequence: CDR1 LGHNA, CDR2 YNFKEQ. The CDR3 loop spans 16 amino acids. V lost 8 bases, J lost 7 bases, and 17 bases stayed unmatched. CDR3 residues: CASSPKSGDSGNEQFF. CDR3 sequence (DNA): TGTGCCAGCTCCCCGAAAAGCGGGGACTCAGGAAATGAGCAGTTCTTC.

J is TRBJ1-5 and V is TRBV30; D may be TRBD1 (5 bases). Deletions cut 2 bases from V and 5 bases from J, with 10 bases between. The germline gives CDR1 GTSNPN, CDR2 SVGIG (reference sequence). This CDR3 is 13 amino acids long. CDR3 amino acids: CAWSPGGDQPQHF. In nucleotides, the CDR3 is TGTGCCTGGAGTCCCGGGGGGGATCAGCCCCAGCATTTT. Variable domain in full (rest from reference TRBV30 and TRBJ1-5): SQTIHQWPATLVQPVGSPLSLECTVEGTSNPNLYWYRQAAGRGLQLLFYSVGIGQISSEVPQNLSASRPQDRQFILSSKKLLLSDSGFYLCAWSPGGDQPQHFGDGTRLSIL.

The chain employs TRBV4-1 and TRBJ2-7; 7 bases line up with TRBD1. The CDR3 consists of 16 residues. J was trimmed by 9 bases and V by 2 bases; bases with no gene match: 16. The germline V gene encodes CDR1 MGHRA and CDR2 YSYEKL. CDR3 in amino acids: CASSQTTGTAFLVQYF. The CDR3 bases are TGCGCCAGCAGCCAAACTACCGGGACAGCCTTTTTGGTGCAGTACTTC.

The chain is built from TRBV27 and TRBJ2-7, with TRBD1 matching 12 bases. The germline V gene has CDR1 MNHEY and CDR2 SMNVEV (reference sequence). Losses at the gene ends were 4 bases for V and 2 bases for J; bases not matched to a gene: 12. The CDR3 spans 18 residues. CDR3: CASSSSGTGGSKAYEQYF. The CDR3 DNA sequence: TGTGCCAGCAGTTCCTCCGGGACAGGGGGCTCGAAGGCCTACGAGCAGTACTTC.

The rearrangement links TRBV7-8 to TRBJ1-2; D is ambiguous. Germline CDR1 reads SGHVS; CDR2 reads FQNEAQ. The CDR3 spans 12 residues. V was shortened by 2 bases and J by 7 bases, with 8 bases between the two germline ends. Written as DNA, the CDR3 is TGTGCCAGCAGCTTACCCCGGGGTGGCTACACCTTC. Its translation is CASSLPRGGYTF.

DNA of the CDR3: TGTGCCAGCAGTCCCAGACGGCTAGCCAAAAACATTCAGTACTTC. It codes for CASSPRRLAKNIQYF. V and J are TRBV28 and TRBJ2-4; no definite D call. Germline-derived CDR1 and CDR2 are MDHEN and SYDVKM. Deletions cut 5 bases from V and 0 bases from J, with 11 bases between. The CDR3 consists of 15 residues.

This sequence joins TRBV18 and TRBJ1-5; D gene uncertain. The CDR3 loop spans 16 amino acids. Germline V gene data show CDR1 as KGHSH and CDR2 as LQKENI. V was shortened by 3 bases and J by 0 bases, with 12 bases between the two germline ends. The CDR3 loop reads CASSPAPGNSNQPQHF. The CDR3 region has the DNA TGTGCCAGCTCACCGGCCCCGGGGAATAGCAATCAGCCCCAGCATTTT.

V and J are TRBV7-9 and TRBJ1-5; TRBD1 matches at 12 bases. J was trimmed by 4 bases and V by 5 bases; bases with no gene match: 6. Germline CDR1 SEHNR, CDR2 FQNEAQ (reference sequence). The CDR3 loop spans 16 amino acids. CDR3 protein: CASSEGTGGGNQPQHF. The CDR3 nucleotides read TGTGCCAGCAGCGAGGGGACAGGGGGCGGGAATCAGCCCCAGCATTTT.

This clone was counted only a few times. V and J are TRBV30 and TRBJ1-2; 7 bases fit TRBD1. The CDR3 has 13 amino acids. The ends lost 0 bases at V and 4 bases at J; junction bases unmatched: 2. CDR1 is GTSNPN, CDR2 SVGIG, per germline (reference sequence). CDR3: CAWSVAGGYGYTF. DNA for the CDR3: TGTGCCTGGAGTGTAGCAGGGGGCTATGGCTACACCTTC.

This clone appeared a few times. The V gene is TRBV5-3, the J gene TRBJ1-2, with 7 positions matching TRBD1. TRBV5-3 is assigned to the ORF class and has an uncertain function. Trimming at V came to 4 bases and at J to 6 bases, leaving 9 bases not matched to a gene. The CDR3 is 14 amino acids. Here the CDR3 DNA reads TGTGCCAGAAGCCGATTACAGGGGTTCCATGGCTACACCTTC. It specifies CARSRLQGFHGYTF.

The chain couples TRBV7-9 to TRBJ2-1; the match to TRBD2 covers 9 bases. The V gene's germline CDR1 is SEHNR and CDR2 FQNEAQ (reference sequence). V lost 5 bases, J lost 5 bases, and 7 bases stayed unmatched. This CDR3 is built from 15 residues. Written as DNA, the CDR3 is TGTGCCAGCAGCCCGCGGGAGGGCCTGGACAATGAGCAGTTCTTC. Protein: CASSPREGLDNEQFF.